This T cell receptor beta chain came from a study of response to subunit inactivated influenza vaccine. This clonotype appeared many times. The antigen is undetermined. Using its own MiXCR run on the RT-PCR reads, TCRdb lists one record per CDR3 protein. The top ten hold approximately 14% of the sample, which has 400,000 to 650,000 distinct CDR3 sequences, approximately 6.9% seen once. CDR3 length equals 13 residues. Germline loops: CDR1 SGHTA, CDR2 FQGNSA. The J segment lost 6 bases and the V segment lost 6 bases, leaving 7 bases of the junction unmatched. General study findings and limits: Authors proposed each seasonal influenza vaccination draws in few new T cells.

The receptor's source is a man in his fifties or sixties who received an inactivated influenza vaccine. The material sequenced was PBMCs from blood, taken less than 25 months after vaccination. V and J are TRBV7-2 and TRBJ1-1, with 7 bases lining up with TRBD1. DNA of the CDR3: TGTGCCAGCAGATTGACAGGGAGGCCTGAAGCTTTCTTT. Protein: CASRLTGRPEAFF.